The text below deals with one T cell receptor beta chain. This CDR3 region has 13 residues. Germline CDR1 reads SGHKS; CDR2 reads YYEKEE (reference sequence). V lost 3 bases to trimming and J lost 8 bases, with 12 bases between them. This sample is part of a study of T-cell reconstitution after alpha-beta-depleted transplantation in children. During its preparation, the TCRbeta library received unique molecular identifiers. From the PCR reads, TCRdb called clonotypes with MiXCR, one entry per CDR3 protein. The repertoire includes about 91,000 distinct CDR3 sequences, roughly 7.7% of them detected once, and approximately 7% sits in the top ten.

The TCR comes from a human donor who donated a stem cell graft to a child with congenital amegakaryocytic thrombocytopenia. The rearrangement joins TRBV5-5 to TRBJ1-3; D not certain. The specimen was PBMCs from the stem cell graft donor, collected from the stem cell graft. Here the CDR3 DNA reads TGTGCCAGCAGCTACAGCCTATCCGACACCATATATTTT. It translates to CASSYSLSDTIYF. The entire variable domain, with the rest obtained from reference TRBV5-5 and TRBJ1-3, is as follows: DAGVTQSPTHLIKTRGQQVTLRCSPISGHKSVSWYQQVLGQGPQFIFQYYEKEERGRGNFPDRFSARQFPNYSSELNVNALLLGDSALYLCASSYSLSDTIYFGEGSWLTVV.